This T cell receptor (beta chain) was sequenced during a study of blood T cell repertoires in COVID-19. The wider study: Acute and convalescent COVID-19 samples came from the United States, Italy and Spain.

Trimming removed 1 base at V and 0 bases at J, with 13 bases between. There are 16 residues in the CDR3. Germline lookup yields CDR1 MGHRA and CDR2 YSYEKL. The protocol was immunoSEQ multiplex PCR, while the TCRdb copy is restricted to in-frame clones and leaves out a portion. The sample contains hundreds of thousands of clones, approximately 86% of which appear only once. Sequences were obtained from peripheral blood. The rearrangement links TRBV4-1 to TRBJ2-7; D may be TRBD1 (5 bases). The receptor comes from a man aged 40-50 years with acute or convalescent COVID-19. The DNA of the CDR3 is TGCGCCAGCAGCCAAGTTGGGCAGGGCCTCTCCTACGAGCAGTACTTC. It codes for CASSQVGQGLSYEQYF.